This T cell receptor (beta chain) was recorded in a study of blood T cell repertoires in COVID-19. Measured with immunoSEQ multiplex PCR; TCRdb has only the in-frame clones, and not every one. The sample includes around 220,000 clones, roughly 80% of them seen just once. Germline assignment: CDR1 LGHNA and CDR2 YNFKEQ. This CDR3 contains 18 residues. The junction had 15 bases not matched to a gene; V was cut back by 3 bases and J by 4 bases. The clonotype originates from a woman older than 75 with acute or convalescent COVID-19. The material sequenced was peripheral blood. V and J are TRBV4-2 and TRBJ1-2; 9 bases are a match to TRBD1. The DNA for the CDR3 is TGTGCCAGCAGCCAGGCCAAAGGGACAGGGACGACTATCTATGGCTACACCTTC. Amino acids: CASSQAKGTGTTIYGYTF.